Listed below are T cell receptor beta chains from one sample, sequenced in a study of neoadjuvant anti-PD-1 for oral cavity cancer. Here immunoSEQ multiplex PCR was the method, and the copy in TCRdb shows in-frame clones only, minus some. The table records 8,000 or so clones, roughly three quarters of them present only once. Sequencing was performed on PBMCs, taken after nivolumab (anti-PD-1) treatment. The receptors here all came from a person aged 35-79 years with oral cavity squamous cell carcinoma. Each CDR3 is given with its conserved first and last residue. A D gene is named only where the DNA matches it firmly. Size is omitted from some rows. Given values are once, few, many or a class for expanded clones.

abundance	v_gene	d_gene	j_gene	CDR3nt	CDR3aa
-	TRBV28	TRBD1	TRBJ2-1	TGTGCCAGCATTTTTACCGGACAGGGGGCTCATGAGCAGTTCTTC	CASIFTGQGAHEQFF
-	TRBV6-6	-	TRBJ1-1	TGTGCCAGCACCTCGGGGGGGAATCCAAACACTGAAGCTTTCTTT	CASTSGGNPNTEAFF
-	TRBV5-5	-	TRBJ2-7	TGTGCCAGCAGCCCTGGGGGGTTCGACTACGAGCAGTACTTC	CASSPGGFDYEQYF
few	TRBV10-3	-	TRBJ2-1	TGTGCCATCAGCGGGCTTGGGGGCAATGAGCAGTTCTTC	CAISGLGGNEQFF
-	TRBV29-1	-	TRBJ2-3	TGCAGCGTGACGACTGGGGGCGGGGATACGCAGTATTTT	CSVTTGGGDTQYF
-	TRBV19	TRBD1	TRBJ1-5	TGTGCCAGTAGCCACAGGGGGCTCCAGCCCCAGCATTTT	CASSHRGLQPQHF
-	TRBV5-1	TRBD1	TRBJ1-1	TGCGCCAGCAGCCCCCGGGAGGGGGCGAACACTGAAGCTTTCTTT	CASSPREGANTEAFF
-	TRBV5-4	-	TRBJ1-1	TGTGCCAGCAGCTTGCCGTTGAACACTGAAGCTTTCTTT	CASSLPLNTEAFF
-	TRBV11-3	-	TRBJ1-1	TGTGCCAGCAGCTTAGGGTCCCGGAACACTGAAGCTTTCTTT	CASSLGSRNTEAFF
few	TRBV11-2	-	TRBJ1-6	TGTGCCAGCAGCTTCCCATTCGGGGGTCCCCTCCACTTT	CASSFPFGGPLHF
few	TRBV19	-	TRBJ2-1	TGTGCCAGTAGCGCACTCATAAGAGAATATTACAATGAGCAGTTCTTC	CASSALIREYYNEQFF
-	TRBV19	TRBD1	TRBJ1-5	TGTGCCAGTAGCGGGACAGGGGGCGCGGGCAATCAGCCCCAGCATTTT	CASSGTGGAGNQPQHF
-	TRBV6-5	-	TRBJ1-5	TGTGCCAGCGCAGGGGAAGGGTACCAGCCCCAGCATTTT	CASAGEGYQPQHF
-	TRBV19	-	TRBJ1-1	TGTGCCAGTAGTACCCAAACCCTAGGGGAAGCTTTCTTT	CASSTQTLGEAFF
once	TRBV27	-	TRBJ2-6	TGTGCCAGCGCGAACGTTGCTGGGGCCAACGTCCTGACTTTC	CASANVAGANVLTF
-	TRBV10-3	TRBD1	TRBJ2-1	TGTGCCATCAGTATACAGGGGAGTGGTGAGCAGTTCTTC	CAISIQGSGEQFF
-	TRBV5-4	TRBD1	TRBJ2-2	TGTGCCAGCAGCCCGGGACAGAAGAACACCGGGGAGCTGTTTTTT	CASSPGQKNTGELFF
-	TRBV6-4	TRBD1	TRBJ2-3	TGTGCCAGCAGTGGGACAGGGGGCACAGATACGCAGTATTTT	CASSGTGGTDTQYF
-	TRBV18	TRBD2	TRBJ2-3	TGTGCCAGCTCACGGACTAGCGGGGGAGCCACAGATACGCAGTATTTT	CASSRTSGGATDTQYF
-	TRBV18	-	TRBJ2-7	TGTGCCAGCTCCCCCCACACCGATTCCGAGCAGTACTTC	CASSPHTDSEQYF
-	TRBV10-3	-	TRBJ1-2	TGTGCCACCCGCCGGGACACCTGGGGTGGCTACACCTTC	CATRRDTWGGYTF
-	TRBV14	-	TRBJ1-4	TGTGCCAGCAGCCAAACGGGGAGGGTTGAAAAACTGTTTTTT	CASSQTGRVEKLFF
-	TRBV10-3	-	TRBJ1-1	TGTGCCATCACCCTTGCGACAGGACCGAACACTGAAGCTTTCTTT	CAITLATGPNTEAFF
once	TRBV7-3	TRBD1	TRBJ2-7	TGTGCCAGCAGCTTACGTATACCGGGACAGGGGGCGTTCGAGCAGTACTTC	CASSLRIPGQGAFEQYF
-	TRBV15	-	TRBJ1-1	TGTGCCACCAGCAGAGATCCGATGACAGTGAACACTGAAGCTTTCTTT	CATSRDPMTVNTEAFF
-	TRBV6-1	TRBD2	TRBJ2-5	TGTGCCAGCAGTGACCCGGGCGGGGGGGACCAAGAGACCCAGTACTTC	CASSDPGGGDQETQYF
-	TRBV7-2	-	TRBJ2-1	TGTGCCAGCAGCTTACCGTGGCGGCCGAAAGGGGATGAGCAGTTCTTC	CASSLPWRPKGDEQFF
-	TRBV10-2	-	TRBJ2-5	TGCGCCAGCAGTGCGCAGGTCGAAGAGACCCAGTACTTC	CASSAQVEETQYF
few	TRBV14	TRBD1	TRBJ1-3	TGTGCCAGCAGCCATGTACAGGGGCCATCTGGAAACACCATATATTTT	CASSHVQGPSGNTIYF
few	TRBV19	-	TRBJ2-3	TGTGCCAGTAGTGCGAGGGGAACCCGAAATACGCAGTATTTT	CASSARGTRNTQYF
-	TRBV15	TRBD1	TRBJ1-4	TGTGCCACCAGCATAACAGGGGACGATGAAAAACTGTTTTTT	CATSITGDDEKLFF
once	TRBV10-3	TRBD1	TRBJ1-2	TGTGCCATTATGACAGGGGGAATGGGCTACACCTTC	CAIMTGGMGYTF
-	TRBV7-9	-	TRBJ1-2	TGTGCCAGCAGCTTAGAATTGTCAGGGACCTATGGCTACACCTTC	CASSLELSGTYGYTF
-	TRBV11-2	TRBD1	TRBJ2-1	TGTGCCAGCAGCTCGATCGACAGGGGTTCCTACAATGAGCAGTTCTTC	CASSSIDRGSYNEQFF
-	TRBV5-1	-	TRBJ2-5	TGCGCCAGCAGCGCGGGGCAGATTCAAGAGACCCAGTACTTC	CASSAGQIQETQYF
-	TRBV28	-	TRBJ1-1	TGTGCCAGCAGCCCAGGGATGAACACTGAAGCTTTCTTT	CASSPGMNTEAFF
-	TRBV7-2	TRBD1	TRBJ1-2	TGTGCCAGCAGCGCCGGACAGGGCCTCTACACCTTC	CASSAGQGLYTF
-	TRBV15	-	TRBJ1-1	TGTGCCACCAGCAGAGACCCGGCGAGCCCACAAGCTTTCTTT	CATSRDPASPQAFF
-	TRBV11-2	TRBD1	TRBJ1-4	TGTGCCAGCACCAGGGGGAGCCAGAGGGAAAAACTGTTTTTT	CASTRGSQREKLFF
-	TRBV11-2	-	TRBJ2-7	TGTGCCAGCAGCTTCCGGTTTGAGCAGTACTTC	CASSFRFEQYF
-	TRBV18	-	TRBJ2-7	TGTGCCAGCTCACCCGACAGGAACGAGCAGTACTTC	CASSPDRNEQYF
-	TRBV11-2	-	TRBJ2-7	TGTGCCAGCAGCTTAGTGACGGGTGGGAACTACGAGCAGTACTTC	CASSLVTGGNYEQYF
-	TRBV27	TRBD2	TRBJ2-3	TGTGCCAGCAGCAAGGGAAGCGGGGGGGTTGAGACGCAGTATTTT	CASSKGSGGVETQYF
few	TRBV4-2	-	TRBJ2-2	TGTGCCAGCAGCCAGGATGGCACCGGGGAGCTGTTTTTT	CASSQDGTGELFF
few	TRBV7-9	-	TRBJ1-1	TGTGCCAGCAGCTTAGACGGGGGTAAAGCTTTCTTT	CASSLDGGKAFF
-	TRBV6-6	-	TRBJ1-5	TGTGCCAGCAGTTACGGCCGTAGCAATCAGCCCCAGCATTTT	CASSYGRSNQPQHF
few	TRBV10-3	-	TRBJ1-5	TGTGCCATCAGTAAGGACATCCCCAATCAGCCCCAGCATTTT	CAISKDIPNQPQHF
-	TRBV7-2	-	TRBJ1-3	TGTGCCAGCAGCTTAGAAGCCTCCTTTGGCGGAAACACCATATATTTT	CASSLEASFGGNTIYF
-	TRBV18	-	TRBJ2-4	TGTGCCAGCTCACGCCAGTCACTTCTAGCCAAAAACATTCAGTACTTC	CASSRQSLLAKNIQYF
-	TRBV15	-	TRBJ2-5	TGTGCCACCAGCAGAGGAGGCTCCGGCCACGAAGAGACCCAGTACTTC	CATSRGGSGHEETQYF
-	TRBV28	-	TRBJ1-4	TGTGCCAGCAGCACGGACGGGAATGAAAAACTGTTTTTT	CASSTDGNEKLFF
-	TRBV7-8	-	TRBJ2-7	TGTGCCAGCAGCTTAGAGTTGTCCTACGAGCAGTACTTC	CASSLELSYEQYF
-	TRBV2	TRBD1	TRBJ2-2	TGTGCCAGCAATCCGACAGGGGATCGCACCGGGGAGCTGTTTTTT	CASNPTGDRTGELFF
-	TRBV7-2	-	TRBJ1-5	TGTGCCAGCAGTTCGATCAGGGCCCCTAATCAGCCCCAGCATTTT	CASSSIRAPNQPQHF
-	TRBV10-3	-	TRBJ2-3	TGTGCCATCAGTGATCCGGACAGCACAGATACGCAGTATTTT	CAISDPDSTDTQYF
-	TRBV5-1	-	TRBJ1-1	TGCGCCAGCAGCTCTGACACTGGTGGCACTGAAGCTTTCTTT	CASSSDTGGTEAFF
few	TRBV7-9	-	TRBJ1-4	TGTGCCAGCAGCTACCTAATTGAAAAACTGTTTTTT	CASSYLIEKLFF
-	TRBV19	TRBD1	TRBJ2-4	TGTGCCAGTAGTACAAAAAGACAGGGAGTGGTCGGAAACATTCAGTACTTC	CASSTKRQGVVGNIQYF
-	TRBV2	TRBD2	TRBJ2-5	TGTGCCAGCAACGTCTTTGGTAGCGCAGCGGGGGGAGAGACCCAGTACTTC	CASNVFGSAAGGETQYF
-	TRBV28	-	TRBJ1-2	TGTGCCTCTGGCGGGAGCTATGGCTACACCTTC	CASGGSYGYTF